This T cell receptor beta chain is from a study of blood T cell repertoires in COVID-19. Method: immunoSEQ multiplex PCR; TCRdb's copy keeps in-frame clones and lacks some. The sample lists 140,000 to 150,000 clones, 84% seen once, with more than 40% in the top ten. The CDR3 loop spans 13 amino acids. Germline CDR1 is MNHEY and CDR2 is SVGAGI. V gave up 8 bases and J gave up 4 bases, with 12 bases separating them. Material: peripheral blood. V gene TRBV6-5 combines with J gene TRBJ1-3; no firm D call. The clonotype originates from a human donor in a cohort sampled during active COVID-19. The CDR3 coding sequence is TGTGCCAGCTCGCGGGGTATCGGAAACACCATATATTTT. Its protein is CASSRGIGNTIYF.